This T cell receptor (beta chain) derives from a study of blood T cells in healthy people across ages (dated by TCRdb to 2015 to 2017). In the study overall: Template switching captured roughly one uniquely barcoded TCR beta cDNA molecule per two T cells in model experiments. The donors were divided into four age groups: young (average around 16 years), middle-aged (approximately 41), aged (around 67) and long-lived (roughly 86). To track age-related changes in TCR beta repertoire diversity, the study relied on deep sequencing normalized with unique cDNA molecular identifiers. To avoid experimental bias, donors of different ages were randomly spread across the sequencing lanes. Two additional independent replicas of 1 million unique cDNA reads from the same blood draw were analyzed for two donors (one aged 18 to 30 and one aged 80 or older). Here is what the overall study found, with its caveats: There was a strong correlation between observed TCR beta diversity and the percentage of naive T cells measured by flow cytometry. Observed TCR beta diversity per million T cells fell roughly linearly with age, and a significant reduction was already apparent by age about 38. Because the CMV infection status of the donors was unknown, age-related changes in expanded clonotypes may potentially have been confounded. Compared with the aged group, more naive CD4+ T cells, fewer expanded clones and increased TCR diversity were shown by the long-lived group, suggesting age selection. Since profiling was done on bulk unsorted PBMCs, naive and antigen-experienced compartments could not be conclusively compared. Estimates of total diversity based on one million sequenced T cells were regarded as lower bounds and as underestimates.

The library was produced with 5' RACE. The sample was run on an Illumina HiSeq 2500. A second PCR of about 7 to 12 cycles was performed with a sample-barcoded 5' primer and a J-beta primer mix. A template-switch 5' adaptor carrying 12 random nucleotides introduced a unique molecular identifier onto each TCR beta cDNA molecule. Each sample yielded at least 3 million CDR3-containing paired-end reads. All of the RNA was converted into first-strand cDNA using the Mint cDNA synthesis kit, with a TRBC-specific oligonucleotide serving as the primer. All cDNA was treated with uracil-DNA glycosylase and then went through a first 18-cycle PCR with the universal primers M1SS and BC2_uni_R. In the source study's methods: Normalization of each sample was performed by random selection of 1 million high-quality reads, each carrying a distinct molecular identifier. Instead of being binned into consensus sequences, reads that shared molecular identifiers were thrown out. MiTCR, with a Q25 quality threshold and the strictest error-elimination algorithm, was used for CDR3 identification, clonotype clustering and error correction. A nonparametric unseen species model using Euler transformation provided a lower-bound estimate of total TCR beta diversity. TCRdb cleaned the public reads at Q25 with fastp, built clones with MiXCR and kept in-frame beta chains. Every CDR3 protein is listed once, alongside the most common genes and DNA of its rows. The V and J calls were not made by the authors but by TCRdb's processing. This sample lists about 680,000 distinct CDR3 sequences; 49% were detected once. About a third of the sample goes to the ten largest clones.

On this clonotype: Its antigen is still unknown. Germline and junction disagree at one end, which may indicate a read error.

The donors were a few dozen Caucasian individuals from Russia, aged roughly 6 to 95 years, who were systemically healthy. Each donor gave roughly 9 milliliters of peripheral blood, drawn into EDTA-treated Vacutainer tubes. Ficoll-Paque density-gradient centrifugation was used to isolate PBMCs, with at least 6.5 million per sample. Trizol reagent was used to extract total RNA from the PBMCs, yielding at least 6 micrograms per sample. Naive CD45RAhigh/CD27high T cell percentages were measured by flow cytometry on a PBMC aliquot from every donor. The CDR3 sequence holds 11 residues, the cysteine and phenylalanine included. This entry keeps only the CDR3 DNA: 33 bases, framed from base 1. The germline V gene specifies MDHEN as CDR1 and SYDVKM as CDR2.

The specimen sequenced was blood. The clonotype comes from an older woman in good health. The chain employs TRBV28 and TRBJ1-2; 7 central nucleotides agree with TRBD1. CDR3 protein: CAGRGGYGYTF. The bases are TGTGCCGGCAGGGGGGGCTATGGCTACACCTTC.